The present T cell receptor (beta chain) was sequenced within a study of glioma-infiltrating T cells. This CDR3 is built from 15 residues. V lost 7 bases, J lost 2 bases, and 11 bases stayed unmatched. CDR1 and CDR2 (germline): MNHNS, SASEGT. This clonotype was picked up a small number of times. Amplification of TCR alpha and beta CDR3 regions from RNA used iRepertoire nested multiplex PCR. TCRdb fed the multiplex PCR reads into MiXCR, producing one record per CDR3 protein. The repertoire holds 150,000 or so distinct CDR3 sequences, roughly two fifths seen once, with 20% to 25% in the top ten. This TCR derives from a human donor with low-grade glioma or glioblastoma, undergoing nonglioma brain surgery, or in good health (not recorded which). The specimen sequenced was glioma tissue, nonneoplastic brain tissue, or PBMCs (not recorded which). The J gene is TRBJ2-7, the V gene TRBV6-1; 7 nucleotides match TRBD1. In DNA, the CDR3 is TGTGCCAGCAAACTATCCACAGGGGCAGCCTACGAGCAGTACTTC. Protein: CASKLSTGAAYEQYF.